This T cell receptor (beta chain) appears in the sequencing data of a study of a mutant IDH1 vaccine in newly diagnosed glioma. Study context: Patients, over weeks 1, 3, 5, 7, 11, 15, 19 and 23, received a total of eight vaccinations. Vaccine administration was initiated 4-6 weeks following radiotherapy alone, or with temozolomide cycles. Treatment recipients were approximately 62% male and about 40% female, and their mean age was roughly 44 years. Patients previously underwent radiotherapy, temozolomide, or both, and most underwent both.

The time point was: week 23, last vaccination. All doses held 300 ug of mutant IDH1 20-mer peptide, with topical imiquimod. About this clone: The antigen remains unidentified.

This CDR3 comprises 15 residues. Germline loops: CDR1 MDHEN, CDR2 SYDVKM. Unmatched junction bases numbered 6, after V lost 4 bases and J lost 5 bases. The assay was immunoSEQ multiplex PCR, and TCRdb's table has in-frame clones only and misses some. The sample has tens of thousands of clones; 85% to 90% are singletons. This receptor was taken from a woman between 50 and 59 years old with glioma. The chain links TRBV28 to TRBJ2-7, with TRBD2 matching over 12 bases. This specimen was PBMCs, taken from a glioma patient whose treatment included an IDH1 peptide vaccine. CDR3 loop: CASSSRTSGKDEQYF. In DNA form, the CDR3 reads TGTGCCAGCAGTTCCCGGACTAGCGGGAAGGACGAGCAGTACTTC.